Presented here are 12 T cell receptor beta chains from one specimen sequenced in a study of blood T cell repertoires in COVID-19. Generated by immunoSEQ multiplex PCR, the TCRdb table keeps only in-frame clones and is missing some. The table shows some 170,000 clones, with around 83% occurring only once. The sample taken for sequencing was PBMCs or T cells enriched from blood (not recorded which). These receptors originate from a man aged 45-60 years who had recovered from COVID-19.

The chain has TRBV11-3 and TRBJ1-5; D is undetermined. The CDR3 has 15 amino acids. CDR1 is SGHNT and CDR2 is YENEEA in the germline V gene. Trimming stripped 9 bases from V and 6 bases from J, with 21 bases between. CDR3: CARGRRVRGCQPQHF. Written as DNA, the CDR3 is TGTGCCAGGGGCCGGCGCGTTAGAGGGTGTCAGCCCCAGCATTTT.

This clone was observed a handful of times. The chain is built from TRBV28 and TRBJ1-5; 7 nucleotides align to TRBD1. This CDR3 is built from 14 residues. Germline CDR1 is MDHEN and CDR2 is SYDVKM. The ends lost 10 bases at V and 7 bases at J; junction bases unmatched: 13. CDR3 sequence reads: CATWTGLLSQPQHF. CDR3 nucleotide sequence: TGTGCCACCTGGACAGGACTCCTCAGCCAGCCCCAGCATTTT. The whole variable domain, filled in from reference TRBV28 and TRBJ1-5, reads DVKVTQSSRYLVKRTGEKVFLECVQDMDHENMFWYRQDPGLGLRLIYFSYDVKMKEKGDIPEGYSVSREKKERFSLILESASTNQTSMYLCATWTGLLSQPQHFGDGTRLSIL.

This clone was counted a single time. This chain uses TRBV6-1 with TRBJ1-6; 7 nucleotides align to TRBD1. Germline values: CDR1 MNHNS, CDR2 SASEGT. CDR3 length equals 15 residues. Trimming took 5 bases from V and 6 from J; bases not matched to a gene: 7. The CDR3 DNA follows: TGTGCCAGCAGTAGGGACAGCTACCTTAATTCACCCCTCCACTTT. Its protein product is CASSRDSYLNSPLHF.

CDR3 in amino acids: CASLRGPTMNTEAFF. The DNA of the CDR3 is TGTGCCTCTCTCAGGGGGCCCACCATGAACACTGAAGCTTTCTTT. The gene calls are TRBV30 and TRBJ1-1, with 8 nucleotides matching TRBD1. V lost 7 bases, J lost 0 bases, and 10 bases stayed unmatched. The CDR3 contains 15 residues. CDR1 GTSNPN and CDR2 SVGIG come from the germline V gene (reference sequence).

This clone was recorded many times. This chain links TRBV30 with TRBJ1-3; maybe TRBD1 (5 bases). Germline loops: CDR1 GTSNPN, CDR2 SVGIG (reference sequence). Trimming pared 4 bases from V and 0 bases from J, leaving 10 bases between. This CDR3 comprises 14 residues. DNA for the CDR3: TGTGCCTGGATGGCCGACAGCTCTGGAAACACCATATATTTT. Protein sequence: CAWMADSSGNTIYF.

The rearrangement uses TRBV5-6 and TRBJ1-2, with a possible D match to TRBD1 (5 bases). V was trimmed by 0 bases and J by 4 bases, leaving 7 bases between them. This CDR3 has 13 residues. Germline values: CDR1 SGHDT, CDR2 YYEEEE. CDR3 sequence: CASSLVDSYGYTF. The CDR3 nucleotides read TGTGCCAGCAGCTTGGTAGACAGCTATGGCTACACCTTC.

This clone occurred once. The V call is TRBV2, the J call TRBJ1-6; D is uncertain. CDR3 length: 15 amino acids. V was cut by 1 base and J by 2 bases, with 6 bases left in between. Germline CDR1 reads SNHLY; CDR2 reads FYNNEI. The CDR3 nucleotides read TGTGCCAGCAGTGAAGGTGGGCCCTATAATTCACCCCTCCACTTT. Residues: CASSEGGPYNSPLHF.

V is TRBV6-5 and J is TRBJ1-2, with D unresolved. There are 13 residues in the CDR3. Trimming removed 8 bases from V and 1 base from J, with 11 bases in between. Per the germline V gene, CDR1 is MNHEY and CDR2 is SVGAGI. This CDR3 reads CASGVGRNYGYTF. The CDR3 bases are TGTGCCAGCGGCGTGGGCCGTAACTATGGCTACACCTTC.

The chain uses TRBV5-6 and TRBJ2-1, with 9 bases lining up with TRBD2. This CDR3 has 16 residues. The germline V gene encodes CDR1 SGHDT and CDR2 YYEEEE. The V segment lost 6 bases and the J segment 3 bases; nucleotides outside the gene matches: 10. CDR3 region: CASKLAGPQVYNEQFF. DNA for the CDR3: TGTGCCAGCAAACTAGCGGGCCCCCAAGTCTACAATGAGCAGTTCTTC.

The chain links TRBV14 to TRBJ1-2; D possibly corresponds to TRBD1 (6 bases). The CDR3 runs to 13 residues. From germline, CDR1 is SGHDN and CDR2 FVKESK. Trimming stripped 4 bases from V and 6 bases from J, with 12 bases between. The CDR3 DNA reads as TGTGCCAGCAGCCGAGTAACAGGGAATGGCTACACCTTC. Its protein product is CASSRVTGNGYTF.

The rearrangement joins TRBV10-3 to TRBJ1-2, with TRBD1 identical over 10 bases. Germline V gene sequence: CDR1 ENHRY, CDR2 SYGVKD. CDR3 size: 15 residues. With 3 bases clipped from V and 7 bases from J, the junction kept 8 bases outside the gene matches. The CDR3 DNA reads as TGTGCCATCAGTGACTCCGGGACAGGGGCTTTTGGCTACACCTTC. This gives the protein CAISDSGTGAFGYTF.

This sequence joins TRBV29-1 and TRBJ1-1; 11 positions agree with TRBD1. The germline V gene encodes CDR1 SQVTM and CDR2 ANQGSEA. V was pared by 5 bases and J by 5 bases, with 7 bases of the junction left unmatched. This CDR3 has 14 residues. CDR3 bases: TGCAGCGTTCGGACAGGGGGCCTTTGGACTGAAGCTTTCTTT. Its protein is CSVRTGGLWTEAFF.